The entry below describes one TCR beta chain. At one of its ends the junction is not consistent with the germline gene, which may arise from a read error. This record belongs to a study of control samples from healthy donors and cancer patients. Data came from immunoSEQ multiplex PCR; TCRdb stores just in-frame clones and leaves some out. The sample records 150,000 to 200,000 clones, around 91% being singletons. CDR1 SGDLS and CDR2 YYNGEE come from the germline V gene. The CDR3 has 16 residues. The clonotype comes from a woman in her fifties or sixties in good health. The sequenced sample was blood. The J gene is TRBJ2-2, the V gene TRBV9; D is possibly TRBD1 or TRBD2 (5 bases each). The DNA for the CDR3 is TGTGCCAGCCGCGTACCCCGCCCGGGGACGACCGGGGAGCTGTTTTTT. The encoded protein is CASRVPRPGTTGELFF. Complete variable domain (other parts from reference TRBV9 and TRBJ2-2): DSGVTQTPKHLITATGQRVTLRCSPRSGDLSVYWYQQSLDQGLQFLIQYYNGEERAKGNILERFSAQQFPDLHSELNLSSLELGDSALYFCASRVPRPGTTGELFFGEGSRLTVL.